Listed below are T cell receptor beta chains from one sample, sequenced in a study of tumor-infiltrating lymphocytes in oesophageal squamous cell carcinoma. TCRdb called the PCR reads again in MiXCR, with one record for every CDR3 protein. The table records approximately 17,000 distinct CDR3 sequences, about 40% of them present only once. The sequenced sample was blood. The origin of the receptors is a female donor with esophageal squamous cell carcinoma. The CDR3 runs from the conserved cysteine through the conserved F or W. A D gene is named only where the DNA matches it firmly. Not all rows give a size; the values are once, few, many and, for expanded clones, a class.

J: TRBJ2-7
V: TRBV5-1
size: NA
D: NA
CDR3: CASKRLEASGEQYF
DNA: TGCGCCAGCAAACGACTAGAGGCGAGCGGTGAGCAGTACTTC

J: TRBJ2-3
V: TRBV7-2
size: NA
D: NA
CDR3: CASSLGGARSDTQYF
DNA: TGTGCCAGCAGCTTAGGGGGGGCCCGGAGTGATACGCAGTATTTT

J: TRBJ2-1
V: TRBV7-3
size: NA
D: NA
CDR3: CASSLERSSSYNEQFF
DNA: TGTGCCAGCAGCTTAGAGCGGAGTTCCTCCTACAATGAGCAGTTCTTC

J: TRBJ2-1
V: TRBV5-1
size: many
D: NA
CDR3: CASSLAQTGIEQFF
DNA: TGCGCCAGCAGCTTGGCCCAGACAGGCATCGAGCAGTTCTTC

J: TRBJ2-7
V: TRBV11-1
size: NA
D: TRBD2
CDR3: CASSRTSTYEQYF
DNA: TGTGCCAGCAGTCGGACTAGCACCTACGAGCAGTACTTC

J: TRBJ1-4
V: TRBV7-3
size: medium-sized
D: NA
CDR3: CASSLNNREIGEKLFF
DNA: TGTGCCAGCAGCTTAAACAACAGGGAAATAGGCGAAAAACTGTTTTTT

J: TRBJ2-5
V: TRBV19
size: many
D: NA
CDR3: CARRGRSQETQYF
DNA: TGTGCCAGACGGGGGAGGTCCCAAGAGACCCAGTACTTC

J: TRBJ2-1
V: TRBV6-2/TRBV6-3
size: many
D: TRBD1
CDR3: CASSLDRGHYNEQFF
DNA: TGTGCCAGCAGTTTAGACAGGGGGCACTACAATGAGCAGTTCTTC

J: TRBJ2-1
V: TRBV28
size: NA
D: NA
CDR3: CASSPALGGPPDTQFF
DNA: TGTGCCAGCAGCCCTGCCCTAGGGGGTCCCCCAGATACGCAGTTCTTC

J: TRBJ2-2
V: TRBV6-2/TRBV6-3
size: NA
D: NA
CDR3: CASSYSGGGRYTGELFF
DNA: TGTGCCAGCAGTTACTCAGGGGGGGGCAGGTACACCGGGGAGCTGTTTTTT

J: TRBJ2-5
V: TRBV7-2
size: NA
D: NA
CDR3: CASSLAGGATDTQYF
DNA: TGTGCCAGCAGCTTAGCGGGGGGGGCCACAGATACGCAGTACTTC

J: TRBJ1-1
V: TRBV28
size: many
D: NA
CDR3: CASSLPNTEAFF
DNA: TGTGCCAGCAGTTTGCCCAACACTGAAGCTTTCTTT

J: TRBJ1-2
V: TRBV7-9
size: medium-sized
D: TRBD1
CDR3: CASSLTGDYGYTF
DNA: TGTGCCAGCAGCTTAACAGGGGACTATGGCTACACCTTC

J: TRBJ2-3
V: TRBV7-3
size: medium-sized
D: TRBD2
CDR3: CASSSKREARTDTQYF
DNA: TGTGCCAGCAGCTCTAAGCGGGAGGCCCGCACAGATACGCAGTATTTT

J: TRBJ2-3
V: TRBV24-1
size: few
D: TRBD1
CDR3: CATRTGERDTDTQYF
DNA: TGTGCCACCCGGACAGGGGAGCGCGACACAGATACGCAGTATTTT

J: TRBJ2-1
V: TRBV20-1
size: many
D: TRBD2
CDR3: CSASRLAGAYEQFF
DNA: TGCAGTGCTAGCCGACTAGCGGGAGCATATGAGCAGTTCTTC

J: TRBJ2-7
V: TRBV7-9
size: NA
D: TRBD2
CDR3: CASSSLGLAGGYNEQYF
DNA: TGTGCCAGCAGCTCCCTGGGGCTAGCGGGAGGTTACAATGAGCAGTACTTC

J: TRBJ2-1
V: TRBV7-6
size: NA
D: NA
CDR3: CASSDWRAGNEQFF
DNA: TGTGCCAGCAGCGATTGGAGAGCGGGTAATGAGCAGTTCTTC

J: TRBJ1-1
V: TRBV5-4
size: many
D: TRBD1
CDR3: CASNPSYMGQGWTEAFF
DNA: TGTGCCAGCAACCCCTCATACATGGGACAGGGTTGGACTGAAGCTTTCTTT

J: TRBJ2-7
V: TRBV11-2
size: NA
D: TRBD2
CDR3: CASSLASGREHEQYF
DNA: TGTGCCAGCAGCTTAGCTAGCGGGAGGGAGCATGAGCAGTACTTC

J: TRBJ2-1
V: TRBV12-3/TRBV12-4
size: NA
D: TRBD2
CDR3: CASSSGGALNIRFF
DNA: TGTGCCAGCAGTAGCGGGGGGGCCTTAAACATTCGGTTCTTC

J: TRBJ2-5
V: TRBV6-1
size: NA
D: NA
CDR3: CASSEALRLETQYF
DNA: TGTGCCAGCAGTGAAGCGCTAAGGTTAGAGACCCAGTACTTC

J: TRBJ2-7
V: TRBV6-1
size: many
D: NA
CDR3: CASSPRQVYSYEQYF
DNA: TGTGCCAGCAGCCCTCGACAGGTTTACTCCTACGAGCAGTACTTC

J: TRBJ2-7
V: TRBV7-2
size: NA
D: TRBD2
CDR3: CASSLAQTSSGLYF
DNA: TGTGCCAGCAGCTTAGCCCAGACCTCTAGCGGGTTGTACTTC

J: TRBJ1-2
V: TRBV7-8
size: many
D: NA
CDR3: CASSRASLPRGNYGYTF
DNA: TGTGCCAGCAGCAGAGCCTCGCTTCCCCGCGGTAACTATGGCTACACCTTC

J: TRBJ2-1
V: TRBV27
size: NA
D: NA
CDR3: CDSSFLGNGVQETQFF
DNA: TGTGACAGCAGTTTTTTGGGGAATGGAGTTCAAGAGACCCAGTTCTTC

J: TRBJ2-7
V: TRBV7-3
size: NA
D: NA
CDR3: CASSLNPGPYNEQYF
DNA: TGTGCCAGCAGCTTAAACCCCGGACCATACAATGAGCAGTACTTC

J: TRBJ2-5
V: TRBV7-3
size: NA
D: NA
CDR3: CASSLNGVAETQYF
DNA: TGTGCCAGCAGCTTAAACGGGGTAGCAGAGACCCAGTACTTC

J: TRBJ2-6
V: TRBV19
size: many
D: NA
CDR3: CASNVVHSGANVLTF
DNA: TGTGCCAGTAACGTCGTACACTCTGGGGCCAACGTCCTGACTTTC